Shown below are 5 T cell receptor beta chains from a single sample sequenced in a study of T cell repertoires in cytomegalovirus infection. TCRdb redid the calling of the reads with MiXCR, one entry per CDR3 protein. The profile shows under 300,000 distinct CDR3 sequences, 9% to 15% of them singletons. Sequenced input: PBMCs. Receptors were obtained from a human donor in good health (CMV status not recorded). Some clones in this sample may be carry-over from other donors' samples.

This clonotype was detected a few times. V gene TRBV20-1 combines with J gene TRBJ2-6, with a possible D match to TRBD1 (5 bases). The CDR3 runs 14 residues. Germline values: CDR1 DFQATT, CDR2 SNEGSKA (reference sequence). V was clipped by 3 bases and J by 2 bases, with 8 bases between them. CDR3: CSARQGAGANVLTF. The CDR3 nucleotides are TGCAGTGCTAGGCAAGGGGCTGGGGCCAACGTCCTGACTTTC.

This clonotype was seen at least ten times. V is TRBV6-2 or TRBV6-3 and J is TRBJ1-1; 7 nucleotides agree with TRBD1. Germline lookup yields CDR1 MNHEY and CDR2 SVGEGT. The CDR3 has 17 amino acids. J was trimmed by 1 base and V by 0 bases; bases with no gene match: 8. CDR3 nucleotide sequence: TGTGCCAGCAGTTACTCGAGGGGGCGCGGTCCGAACACTGAAGCTTTCTTT. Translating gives CASSYSRGRGPNTEAFF.

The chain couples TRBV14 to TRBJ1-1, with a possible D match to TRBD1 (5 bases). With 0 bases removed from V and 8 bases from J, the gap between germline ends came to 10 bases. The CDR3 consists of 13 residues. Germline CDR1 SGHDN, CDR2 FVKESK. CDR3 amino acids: CASSQDLGAEAFF. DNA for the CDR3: TGTGCCAGCAGCCAAGATTTAGGGGCAGAAGCTTTCTTT. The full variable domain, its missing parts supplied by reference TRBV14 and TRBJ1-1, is EAGVTQFPSHSVIEKGQTVTLRCDPISGHDNLYWYRRVMGKEIKFLLHFVKESKQDESGMPNNRFLAERTGGTYSTLKVQPAELEDSGVYFCASSQDLGAEAFFGQGTRLTVV.

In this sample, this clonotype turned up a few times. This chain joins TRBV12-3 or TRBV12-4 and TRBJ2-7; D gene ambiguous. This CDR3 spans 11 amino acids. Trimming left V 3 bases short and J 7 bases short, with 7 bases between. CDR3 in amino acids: CASSFSREQYF. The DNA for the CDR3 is TGTGCCAGCAGTTTTTCGAGGGAGCAGTACTTC.

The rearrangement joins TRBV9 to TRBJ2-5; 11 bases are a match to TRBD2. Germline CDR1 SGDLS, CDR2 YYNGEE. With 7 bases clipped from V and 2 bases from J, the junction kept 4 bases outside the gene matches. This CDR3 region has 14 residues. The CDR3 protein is CASAGLAEQETQYF. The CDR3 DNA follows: TGTGCCAGCGCGGGACTAGCGGAGCAAGAGACCCAGTACTTC.